The next 7 T cell receptor beta chains were all read from a single sample in a study of shared clonotypes between healthy human individuals. Method: immunoSEQ multiplex PCR; TCRdb's copy keeps in-frame clones and lacks some. The sample has some 2,500,000 clones; roughly 93% are singletons. Sequences were obtained from naive CD4+ T cells from PBMCs. Noted subset: CD45RA+ positively selected. These TCRs come from a man in his late teens or twenties in good health. Some clones in this sample may be carry-over from other donors' samples.

This clone was seen once. This sample includes further DNA sequences coding for the same CDR3. The rearrangement links TRBV5-1 to TRBJ1-1; D possibly corresponds to TRBD1 (5 bases). Deletions cut 4 bases from V and 5 bases from J, with 15 bases between. The CDR3 length is 14 residues. In germline, CDR1 is SGHRS, CDR2 YFSETQ. CDR3 loop: CASSLPGTGTEAFF. CDR3 in DNA: TGCGCCAGCAGCCTCCCGGGGACGGGGACTGAAGCTTTCTTT.

The V gene is TRBV7-2, the J gene TRBJ2-7; maybe TRBD2 (5 bases). Germline lookup yields CDR1 SGHTA and CDR2 FQGNSA. Trimming shortened V by 6 bases and J by 1 base, and 10 bases separated the two germline ends. The length of the CDR3 is 13 residues. The CDR3 here is CASRLAPSYEQYF. The CDR3 region has the DNA TGTGCCAGCAGGCTAGCCCCTTCCTACGAGCAGTACTTC.

As for this clone: Other DNA sequences from this sample encode an identical CDR3 as well. The chain has TRBV20-1 and TRBJ2-3, with D hard to call. Per germline, CDR1 DFQATT and CDR2 SNEGSKA (reference sequence). CDR3 length: 11 amino acids. V was cut by 0 bases and J by 6 bases, with 4 bases left in between. CDR3 in amino acids: CSARDPDTQYF. CDR3 nucleotide sequence: TGCAGTGCTAGAGATCCTGATACGCAGTATTTT.

The chain carries TRBV11-2 and TRBJ2-3, with D perhaps matching TRBD2 (6 bases). CDR1 SGHAT and CDR2 FQNNGV come from the germline V gene. Trimming stripped 5 bases from V and 6 bases from J, with 18 bases between. The CDR3 length is 15 residues. The chain's CDR3 is CASSPGLRRADTQYF. The DNA for the CDR3 is TGTGCCAGCAGCCCGGGACTCCGCCGGGCGGATACGCAGTATTTT.

The chain is built from TRBV19 and TRBJ2-5; D possibly corresponds to TRBD2 (5 bases). Trimming shortened V by 7 bases and J by 5 bases, and 14 bases separated the two germline ends. The germline gives CDR1 LNHDA, CDR2 SQIVND (reference sequence). The CDR3 consists of 13 residues. For the CDR3, the DNA is TGTGCCAGTACGACGGGATCGACGGAGACCCAGTACTTC. Amino acids: CASTTGSTETQYF. The full variable domain, in which reference TRBV19 and TRBJ2-5 provide the parts outside the CDR3, is DGGITQSPKYLFRKEGQNVTLSCEQNLNHDAMYWYRQDPGQGLRLIYYSQIVNDFQKGDIAEGYSVSREKKESFPLTVTSAQKNPTAFYLCASTTGSTETQYFGPGTRLLVL.

The gene calls are TRBV4-1 and TRBJ1-1, with D perhaps matching TRBD1 (5 bases). V was cut by 0 bases and J by 0 bases, with 11 bases left in between. Per the germline V gene, CDR1 is MGHRA and CDR2 is YSYEKL. The CDR3 runs 16 residues. The CDR3 is CASSQESGVMNTEAFF. CDR3 in DNA: TGCGCCAGCAGCCAAGAATCGGGGGTAATGAACACTGAAGCTTTCTTT.

The V call is TRBV11-2, the J call TRBJ2-1; 12 positions match TRBD2. This CDR3 has 14 amino acids. CDR1 SGHAT and CDR2 FQNNGV come from the germline V gene. J gave up 6 bases and V 6 bases, and 3 bases lay outside the gene matches. The DNA for the CDR3 is TGTGCCAGCAGGGAACTAGCGGGAGGCAATGAGCAGTTCTTC. Translated, it gives CASRELAGGNEQFF.